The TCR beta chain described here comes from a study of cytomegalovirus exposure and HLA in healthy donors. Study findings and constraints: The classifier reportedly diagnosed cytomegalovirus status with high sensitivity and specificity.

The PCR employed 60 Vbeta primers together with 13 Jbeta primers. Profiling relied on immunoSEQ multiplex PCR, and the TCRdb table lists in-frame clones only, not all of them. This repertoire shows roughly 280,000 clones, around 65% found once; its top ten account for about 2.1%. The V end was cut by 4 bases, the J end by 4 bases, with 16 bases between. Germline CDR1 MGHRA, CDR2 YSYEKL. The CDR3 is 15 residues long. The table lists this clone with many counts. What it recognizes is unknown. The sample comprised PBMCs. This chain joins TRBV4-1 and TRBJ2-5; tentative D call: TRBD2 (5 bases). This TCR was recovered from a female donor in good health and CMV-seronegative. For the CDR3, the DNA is TGCGCCAGCAGCCCACCTTCGTTGGACTCAGAGACCCAGTACTTC. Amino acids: CASSPPSLDSETQYF.